This T cell receptor beta chain was captured in a study of cytomegalovirus exposure and HLA in healthy donors. General observations from the study: That first-cohort TCR clusters tended to co-occur in the approximately 110 validation repertoires was found in a later analysis. The study designated 150 or so TCR beta chains cytomegalovirus-associated.

This CDR3 has 14 residues. V lost 4 bases to trimming and J lost 4 bases, with 13 bases between them. Germline values: CDR1 MDHEN, CDR2 SYDVKM. As concerns this clone: Its antigen remains unidentified.

Profiling relied on immunoSEQ multiplex PCR, and the TCRdb table lists in-frame clones only, not all of them. The profile covers approximately 280,000 clones, with roughly 90% appearing a single time and about 0.9% taken by the ten largest. The clonotype was recovered from a woman aged 18 to 35 in good health and CMV-seronegative. This chain uses TRBV28 with TRBJ1-2; D gene ambiguous. The specimen was PBMCs. The CDR3: CASSYPGSGYGYTF. The CDR3 bases are TGTGCCAGCAGTTACCCGGGGAGCGGCTATGGCTACACCTTC.